Each of the 31 T cell receptor beta chains below was sequenced from the same sample in a study of blood T cell repertoires in COVID-19 (dated by TCRdb to the early 2020s). The protocol used for the library was the immunoSEQ multiplex PCR assay. As stored in TCRdb, this immuneACCESS dataset retains in-frame rearrangements with V and J assigned. A fraction of the clones does not appear; measured against another copy, unresolved V genes explain less than half of the discrepancy, and the remainder lacks a known reason. The sample table holds 200,000 to 250,000 clones, of which about 83% were seen once. Approximately 6.2% of the sample goes to the ten largest clones. The specimen was peripheral blood. These receptors all stem from a man aged 55 to 70 who had recovered from COVID-19.

Of note for this clone: The sample carries other DNA sequences with the same CDR3. The chain is built from TRBV7-3 and TRBJ1-3; no definite D call. Germline CDR1 SGHTA, CDR2 FQGTGA. V shed 6 bases and J shed 0 bases, with 6 bases lying between them. This CDR3 contains 13 residues. The CDR3 reads CASSPSSGNTIYF. The CDR3 DNA reads TGTGCCAGCAGTCCCAGCTCTGGAAACACCATATATTTT.

This chain connects TRBV7-3 to TRBJ2-2; D perhaps matches TRBD1 (5 bases). The germline CDR1 and CDR2 sequences are SGHTA and FQGTGA. The V gene lost 2 bases and the J gene lost 0 bases, with 10 bases spanning the gap. The CDR3 runs 16 residues. The DNA for the CDR3 is TGTGCCAGCAGCTTAGGGGCCTTTTCGAACACCGGGGAGCTGTTTTTT. It yields the protein CASSLGAFSNTGELFF.

The chain has TRBV18 and TRBJ2-1; 8 bases agree with TRBD2. The germline gives CDR1 KGHSH, CDR2 LQKENI. Trimming took 3 bases from V and 6 from J; bases not matched to a gene: 10. CDR3 length: 16 amino acids. CDR3 region: CASSPIVELAVNEQFF. CDR3 DNA sequence: TGTGCCAGCTCACCGATTGTGGAACTAGCGGTCAATGAGCAGTTCTTC. The entire variable domain, with the rest obtained from reference TRBV18 and TRBJ2-1, is as follows: NAGVMQNPRHLVRRRGQEARLRCSPMKGHSHVYWYRQLPEEGLKFMVYLQKENIIDESGMPKERFSAEFPKEGPSILRIQQVVRGDSAAYFCASSPIVELAVNEQFFGPGTRLTVL.

The gene calls are TRBV10-3 and TRBJ1-6, with D unresolved. The germline CDR1 and CDR2 sequences are ENHRY and SYGVKD. Between the trimmed V and J ends, which lost 8 bases and 7 bases, there was a span of 6 bases. The CDR3 has 11 amino acids. The CDR3 reads CAIGGNSPLHF. CDR3 nucleotide sequence: TGTGCCATCGGAGGAAATTCACCCCTCCACTTT.

The gene calls are TRBV5-1 and TRBJ2-5; 10 nucleotides agree with TRBD2. This CDR3 spans 17 amino acids. V lost 0 bases to trimming and J lost 5 bases; unmatched junction nucleotides: 10. Germline V CDR1 and CDR2: SGHRS, YFSETQ. This CDR3 reads CASSLGFLAGERETQYF. CDR3 nucleotide sequence: TGCGCCAGCAGCTTGGGTTTCCTAGCGGGAGAACGGGAGACCCAGTACTTC.

The chain carries TRBV7-2 and TRBJ1-2; D is ambiguous. The CDR3 covers 16 residues. Per the germline V gene, CDR1 is SGHTA and CDR2 is FQGNSA. Trimming shortened V by 7 bases and J by 4 bases, and 22 bases separated the two germline ends. This chain's CDR3 is CASKLMIGGRSYGYTF. The DNA for the CDR3 is TGTGCCAGCAAGCTTATGATAGGAGGCCGGAGCTATGGCTACACCTTC. The complete variable domain, with remaining parts taken from reference TRBV7-2 and TRBJ1-2, reads GAGVSQSPSNKVTEKGKDVELRCDPISGHTALYWYRQSLGQGLEFLIYFQGNSAPDKSGLPSDRFSAERTGGSVSTLTIQRTQQEDSAVYLCASKLMIGGRSYGYTFGSGTRLTVV.

The CDR3 loop reads CASRFIAGNEQFF. The CDR3 bases are TGTGCCAGCAGATTCATTGCAGGGAATGAGCAGTTCTTC. The chain has TRBV5-4 and TRBJ2-1, with D possibly TRBD1 on 5 matching bases. Germline lookup yields CDR1 SGHNT and CDR2 YYREEE (reference sequence). Trimming stripped 5 bases from V and 7 bases from J, with 13 bases between. The CDR3 is made up of 13 amino acids.

This chain connects TRBV21-1 to TRBJ2-2; the listed D gene, TRBD2, was not tested against the DNA. TRBV21-1 constitutes a pseudogene. The CDR3 runs to 17 residues. CDR3 amino acids: CASSKGSQGPNTGELFF. DNA of the CDR3: TGTGCCAGCAGCAAGGGGAGCCAAGGTCCCAACACCGGGGAGCTGTTTTTT.

The chain has TRBV14 and TRBJ1-2, with no clear D. Trimming stripped 0 bases from V and 4 bases from J, with 6 bases between. The germline V gene has CDR1 SGHDN and CDR2 FVKESK. There are 13 residues in the CDR3. The CDR3 DNA reads TGTGCCAGCAGCCAAGATCTCGGCTATGGCTACACCTTC. This codes for CASSQDLGYGYTF.

V gene TRBV20-1 combines with J gene TRBJ1-1, with unresolved D. This CDR3 spans 11 amino acids. The germline V gene has CDR1 DFQATT and CDR2 SNEGSKA (reference sequence). With 6 bases removed from V and 8 bases from J, the gap between germline ends came to 13 bases. The DNA of the CDR3 is TGCAGTGCAGAATTGACGGGGGAAGCTTTCTTT. Amino acids: CSAELTGEAFF.

The J gene is TRBJ1-6, the V gene TRBV6-4; D not certain. The germline V gene has CDR1 MRHNA and CDR2 SNTAGT. V was pared by 4 bases and J by 6 bases, with 7 bases between. This CDR3 region has 13 residues. In nucleotides, the CDR3 is TGTGCCAGCAGTGTACAGATTAATTCACCCCTCCACTTT. This translates into CASSVQINSPLHF.

J is TRBJ2-3 and V is TRBV24-1; 10 bases map to TRBD1. Unmatched junction bases numbered 3, after V lost 3 bases and J lost 1 base. Germline CDR1 reads KGHDR; CDR2 reads SFDVKD. The CDR3 sequence is 16 residues long. DNA for the CDR3: TGTGCCACCAGTGATCCGACAGGGGGCGGCACAGATACGCAGTATTTT. Translating it yields CATSDPTGGGTDTQYF.

The chain combines TRBV5-1 with TRBJ2-3, with TRBD2 matching over 11 bases. Trimming cost V 0 bases and J 2 bases; bases outside gene matches: 2. There are 16 residues in the CDR3. Germline lookup yields CDR1 SGHRS and CDR2 YFSETQ. The CDR3 nucleotides read TGCGCCAGCAGCTTGGGTAGCGGGGGGGCCACAGATACGCAGTATTTT. This sequence encodes CASSLGSGGATDTQYF. Looking up the rest from reference TRBV5-1 and TRBJ2-3 gives the full variable domain: KAGVTQTPRYLIKTRGQQVTLSCSPISGHRSVSWYQQTPGQGLQFLFEYFSETQRNKGNFPGRFSGRQFSNSRSEMNVSTLELGDSALYLCASSLGSGGATDTQYFGPGTRLTVL.

The V and J genes are TRBV3-1 (or the pseudogene TRBV3-2) and TRBJ2-5, with 10 bases matching TRBD1. The CDR3 has 17 residues. Trimming at V came to 3 bases and at J to 1 base, leaving 8 bases not matched to a gene. Germline assignment: CDR1 LGHDT and CDR2 YNNKEL (reference sequence). This CDR3 is CASSQRLRTGGQETQYF. DNA for the CDR3: TGTGCCAGCAGCCAGCGGTTGCGGACAGGGGGCCAAGAGACCCAGTACTTC.

This chain uses TRBV9 with TRBJ1-2; D gene uncertain. V lost 0 bases and J 2 bases, leaving 11 bases between the germline ends. Germline CDR1 is SGDLS and CDR2 is YYNGEE. CDR3 length equals 15 residues. CDR3 bases: TGTGCCAGCAGCGTAGTTGCAACCGCGAACTATGGCTACACCTTC. Its protein is CASSVVATANYGYTF.

V gene TRBV4-3 combines with J gene TRBJ2-1; D is possibly TRBD1 (5 bases). The CDR3 spans 15 residues. V lost 0 bases and J lost 4, with 10 bases in between. Germline CDR1 LGHNA, CDR2 YSLEER. The CDR3 DNA is TGCGCCAGCAGCCAAGATCAGGGCTCTTACAATGAGCAGTTCTTC. Encoded protein: CASSQDQGSYNEQFF.

CDR3 loop: CASSYSAGSGNTIYF. DNA for the CDR3: TGTGCCAGCAGTTACTCAGCAGGGTCTGGAAACACCATATATTTT. The genes are TRBV6-6 and TRBJ1-3, with a tentative D call TRBD1 (5 bases). V shed 0 bases and J shed 1 base, with 7 bases lying between them. This CDR3 spans 15 amino acids. The V gene's germline CDR1 is MNHNY and CDR2 SVGAGI (reference sequence).

This clone was counted a single time. This chain links TRBV27 with TRBJ2-7, with 9 bases lining up with TRBD2. CDR3 size: 14 residues. After removal of 5 bases from V and 3 bases from J, the junction contained 5 bases not matched to a gene. Germline loops: CDR1 MNHEY, CDR2 SMNVEV (reference sequence). CDR3 residues: CASSPIAGVYEQYF. In DNA, the CDR3 is TGTGCCAGCAGTCCAATAGCGGGGGTCTACGAGCAGTACTTC.

The J gene is TRBJ2-3, the V gene TRBV24-1; TRBD1 agrees at 7 bases. The V segment lost 7 bases and the J segment 6 bases; nucleotides outside the gene matches: 0. CDR1 and CDR2 from the germline V gene are KGHDR and SFDVKD. CDR3 size: 11 residues. The chain's CDR3 is CATSRGDTQYF. CDR3 sequence (DNA): TGTGCCACCAGCAGGGGGGATACGCAGTATTTT.

This clone was seen a handful of times. The chain recombines TRBV7-9 with TRBJ1-6, with D tentatively TRBD1 (5 bases). Germline V gene lookup returns CDR1 SEHNR and CDR2 FQNEAQ (reference sequence). The CDR3 has 14 amino acids. Trimming left V 5 bases short and J 8 bases short, with 13 bases between. CDR3 in amino acids: CASSPVRGDSPLHF. The DNA of the CDR3 is TGTGCCAGCAGCCCCGTTCGGGGGGATTCACCCCTCCACTTT.

The V and J genes are TRBV10-3 and TRBJ2-1, with 12 bases lining up with TRBD2. Looked up from germline, CDR1 is ENHRY and CDR2 is SYGVKD. The CDR3 totals 17 residues. Germline trimming cut 2 bases from V and 6 bases from J; bases unmatched to any gene: 8. CDR3 DNA sequence: TGTGCCATCAGTGAGCCTTCGCTAGCGGGGGGGGGCAATGAGCAGTTCTTC. It is translated as CAISEPSLAGGGNEQFF.

The gene calls are TRBV5-1 and TRBJ1-4; 12 bases line up with TRBD1. The V segment lost 3 bases and the J segment 8 bases; nucleotides outside the gene matches: 8. The germline gives CDR1 SGHRS, CDR2 YFSETQ. This CDR3 comprises 16 residues. The CDR3 DNA sequence: TGCGCCAGCAGCTCGGGACAGGGGGCTTTGTTAGAAAAACTGTTTTTT. It yields the protein CASSSGQGALLEKLFF.

This chain links TRBV6-1 with TRBJ1-5, with D possibly TRBD1 on 5 matching bases. The CDR3 spans 16 residues. Germline-derived CDR1 and CDR2 are MNHNS and SASEGT. Deletions cut 4 bases from V and 6 bases from J, with 19 bases between. The CDR3 sequence: CASSATRQSSIQPQHF. CDR3 bases: TGTGCCAGCAGTGCGACCCGACAGTCTTCAATTCAGCCCCAGCATTTT.

This clone was detected only once. This chain joins TRBV9 and TRBJ2-7; 14 bases fit TRBD2. Germline values: CDR1 SGDLS, CDR2 YYNGEE. After removal of 10 bases from V and 3 bases from J, the junction contained 30 bases not matched to a gene. The CDR3 totals 22 residues. The CDR3 region has the DNA TGTGCCCGCCAAACTATAGAGTGTTGGACTAGCGGGAGGACAGGCAAGGGCTACGAGCAGTACTTC. Translated: CARQTIECWTSGRTGKGYEQYF. Variable domain in full (rest from reference TRBV9 and TRBJ2-7): DSGVTQTPKHLITATGQRVTLRCSPRSGDLSVYWYQQSLDQGLQFLIQYYNGEERAKGNILERFSAQQFPDLHSELNLSSLELGDSALYFCARQTIECWTSGRTGKGYEQYFGPGTRLTVT.

This rearrangement joins TRBV4-3 to TRBJ2-2; 10 positions agree with TRBD1. Germline V gene sequence: CDR1 LGHNA, CDR2 YSLEER. The CDR3 extends over 20 amino acids. The V segment lost 0 bases and the J segment 2 bases; nucleotides outside the gene matches: 12. CDR3 sequence (DNA): TGCGCCAGCAGCCAAGATACCCAGACAGGGGGCAAGCTAAACACCGGGGAGCTGTTTTTT. It is translated as CASSQDTQTGGKLNTGELFF.

CDR3 amino acids: CASSWRQDQETQYF. Here the CDR3 DNA reads TGTGCCAGCAGCTGGAGGCAGGACCAAGAGACCCAGTACTTC. The chain links TRBV3-1 (or the pseudogene TRBV3-2) to TRBJ2-5; weak D call: TRBD2 (5 bases). Germline CDR1 and CDR2: LGHDT and YNNKEL (reference sequence). Between the trimmed V and J ends, which lost 5 bases and 0 bases, there was a span of 10 bases. The CDR3 runs to 14 residues.

V and J are TRBV7-7 and TRBJ1-1; 8 bases align to TRBD1. The CDR3 has 13 residues. The V and J ends lost 5 bases and 3 bases, in that order; junction bases with no gene match: 2. Per germline, CDR1 SSHAT and CDR2 FNYEAQ (reference sequence). This CDR3 reads CASSQDRDTEAFF. CDR3 nucleotides: TGTGCCAGCAGCCAGGACAGGGACACTGAAGCTTTCTTT. Full variable domain (outside the CDR3, taken from reference TRBV7-7 and TRBJ1-1): GAGVSQSPRYKVTKRGQDVTLRCDPISSHATLYWYQQALGQGPEFLTYFNYEAQPDKSGLPSDRFSAERPEGSISTLTIQRTEQRDSAMYRCASSQDRDTEAFFGQGTRLTVV.

There are a few counts of this clone. The gene calls are TRBV18 and TRBJ1-4; D gene uncertain. The CDR3 length is 17 residues. Trimming stripped 3 bases from V and 3 bases from J, with 17 bases between. Germline CDR1 KGHSH, CDR2 LQKENI. The CDR3 protein is CASSPSGGLSANEKLFF. The CDR3 coding sequence is TGTGCCAGCTCACCCTCAGGAGGGCTGTCAGCTAATGAAAAACTGTTTTTT.

The chain couples TRBV4-2 to TRBJ2-7; 11 bases agree with TRBD1. V lost 3 bases and J lost 5; bases outside the gene matches: 9. Germline assignment: CDR1 LGHNA and CDR2 YNFKEQ. The CDR3 length is 16 residues. The CDR3 DNA is TGTGCCAGCAGCCAGGCCGGGACAGGGGGTAGAGACGAGCAGTACTTC. This gives the protein CASSQAGTGGRDEQYF.

The genes are TRBV11-2 and TRBJ2-1; 10 bases are shared with TRBD1. The germline gives CDR1 SGHAT, CDR2 FQNNGV. The CDR3 runs 14 residues. Trimming cost V 3 bases and J 7 bases; bases outside gene matches: 3. This chain's CDR3 is CASSFRTGGNEQFF. In DNA, the CDR3 is TGTGCCAGCAGCTTTAGGACAGGGGGAAATGAGCAGTTCTTC.

The chain has TRBV7-2 and TRBJ2-3; TRBD1 matches 12 bases. The CDR3 is 18 amino acids. From germline, CDR1 is SGHTA and CDR2 FQGNSA. V shed 0 bases, J shed 2 bases, and the junction held 6 bases outside the gene matches. CDR3 amino acids: CASSLALWDRGPTDTQYF. In DNA, the CDR3 is TGTGCCAGCAGCTTAGCTTTATGGGACAGGGGGCCCACAGATACGCAGTATTTT. The whole variable domain, remainder taken from reference TRBV7-2 and TRBJ2-3, is GAGVSQSPSNKVTEKGKDVELRCDPISGHTALYWYRQSLGQGLEFLIYFQGNSAPDKSGLPSDRFSAERTGGSVSTLTIQRTQQEDSAVYLCASSLALWDRGPTDTQYFGPGTRLTVL.